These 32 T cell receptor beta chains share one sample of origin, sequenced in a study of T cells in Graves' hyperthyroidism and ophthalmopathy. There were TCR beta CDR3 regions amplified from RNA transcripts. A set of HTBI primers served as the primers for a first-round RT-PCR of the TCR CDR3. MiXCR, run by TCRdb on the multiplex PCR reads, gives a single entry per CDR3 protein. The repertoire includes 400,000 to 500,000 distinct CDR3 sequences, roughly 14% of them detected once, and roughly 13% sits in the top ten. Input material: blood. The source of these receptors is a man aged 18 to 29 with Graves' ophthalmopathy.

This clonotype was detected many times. The CDR3 DNA sequence: TGCGCCAGCAGCTCGCGGGACCCTCGGGAGACCCAGTACTTC. Protein product: CASSSRDPRETQYF. V is TRBV5-1 and J is TRBJ2-5; D possibly corresponds to TRBD2 (6 bases). This CDR3 is 14 amino acids long. V lost 3 bases, J lost 5 bases, and 14 bases lay in between. Germline CDR1 reads SGHRS; CDR2 reads YFSETQ.

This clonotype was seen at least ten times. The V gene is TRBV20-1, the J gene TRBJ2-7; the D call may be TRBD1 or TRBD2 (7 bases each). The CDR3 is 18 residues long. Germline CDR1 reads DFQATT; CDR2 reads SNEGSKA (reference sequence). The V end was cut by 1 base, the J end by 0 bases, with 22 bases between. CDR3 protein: CSARGGGGGAGSSYEQYF. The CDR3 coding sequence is TGCAGTGCTAGAGGAGGGGGCGGGGGAGCCGGTAGCTCCTACGAGCAGTACTTC.

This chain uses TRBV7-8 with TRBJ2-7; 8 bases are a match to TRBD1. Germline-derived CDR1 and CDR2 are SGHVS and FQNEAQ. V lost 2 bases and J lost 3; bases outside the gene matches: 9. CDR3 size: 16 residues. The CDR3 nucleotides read TGTGCCAGCAGCTTATCCGACCAGGGGGCGAGCTACGAGCAGTACTTC. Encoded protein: CASSLSDQGASYEQYF.

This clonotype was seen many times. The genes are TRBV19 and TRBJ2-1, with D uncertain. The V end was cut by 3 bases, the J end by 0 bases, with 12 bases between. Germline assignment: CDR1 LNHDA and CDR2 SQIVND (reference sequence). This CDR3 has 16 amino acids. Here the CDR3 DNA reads TGTGCCAGTAGTATCCGGCGAGGAGTCTCCTACAATGAGCAGTTCTTC. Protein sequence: CASSIRRGVSYNEQFF.

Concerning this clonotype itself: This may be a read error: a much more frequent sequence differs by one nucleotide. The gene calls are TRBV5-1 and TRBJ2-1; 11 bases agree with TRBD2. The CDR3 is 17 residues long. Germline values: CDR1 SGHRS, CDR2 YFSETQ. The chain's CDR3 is CASSLGPLAGETDEQSF. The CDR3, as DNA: TGCGCCAGCAGCTTGGGCCCACTAGCGGGGGAGACCGATGAGCAGTCCTTC. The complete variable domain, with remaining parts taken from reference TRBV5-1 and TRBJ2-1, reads KAGVTQTPRYLIKTRGQQVTLSCSPISGHRSVSWYQQTPGQGLQFLFEYFSETQRNKGNFPGRFSGRQFSNSRSEMNVSTLELGDSALYLCASSLGPLAGETDEQSFGPGTRLTVL.

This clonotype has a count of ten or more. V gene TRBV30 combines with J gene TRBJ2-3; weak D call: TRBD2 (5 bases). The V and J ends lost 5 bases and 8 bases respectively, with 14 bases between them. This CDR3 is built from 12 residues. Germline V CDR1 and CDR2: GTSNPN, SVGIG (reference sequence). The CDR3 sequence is CAWETRKGTQYF. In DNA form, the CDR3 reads TGTGCCTGGGAAACTAGGAAGGGTACGCAGTATTTT. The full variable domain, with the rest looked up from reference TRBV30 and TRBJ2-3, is SQTIHQWPATLVQPVGSPLSLECTVEGTSNPNLYWYRQAAGRGLQLLFYSVGIGQISSEVPQNLSASRPQDRQFILSSKKLLLSDSGFYLCAWETRKGTQYFGPGTRLTVL.

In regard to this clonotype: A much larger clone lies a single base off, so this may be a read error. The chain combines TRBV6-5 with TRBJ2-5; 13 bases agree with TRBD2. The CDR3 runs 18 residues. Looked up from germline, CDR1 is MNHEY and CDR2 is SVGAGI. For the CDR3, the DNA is TGTGCCGGCAGTTACGGCGGACTAGCGGGGGACTTCCAAGAGACCCAGTACTTC. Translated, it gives CAGSYGGLAGDFQETQYF.

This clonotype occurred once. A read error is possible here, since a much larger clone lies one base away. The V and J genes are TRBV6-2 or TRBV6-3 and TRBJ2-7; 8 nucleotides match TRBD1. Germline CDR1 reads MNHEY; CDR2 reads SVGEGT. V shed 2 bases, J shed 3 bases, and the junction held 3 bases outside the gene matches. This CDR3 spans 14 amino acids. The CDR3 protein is CASSYGQGDYEQYF. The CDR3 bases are TGTGCCAGCAGTTACGGACAGGGCGACTACGAGCAGTACTTC.

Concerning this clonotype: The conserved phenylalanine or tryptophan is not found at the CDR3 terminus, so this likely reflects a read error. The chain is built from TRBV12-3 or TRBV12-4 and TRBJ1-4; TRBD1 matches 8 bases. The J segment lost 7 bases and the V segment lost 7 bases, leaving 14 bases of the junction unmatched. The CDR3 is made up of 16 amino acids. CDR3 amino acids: CASNSGTGTGFEKLFS. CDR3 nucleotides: TGTGCCAGCAATTCGGGCACCGGGACAGGCTTTGAAAAACTGTTTTCT.

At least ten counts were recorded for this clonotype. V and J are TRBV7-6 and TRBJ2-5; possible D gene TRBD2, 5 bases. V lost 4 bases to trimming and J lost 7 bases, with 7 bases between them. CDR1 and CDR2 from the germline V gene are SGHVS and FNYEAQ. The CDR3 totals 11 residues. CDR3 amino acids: CASSSRGTQYF. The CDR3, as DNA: TGTGCCAGCAGCTCACGGGGGACCCAGTACTTC.

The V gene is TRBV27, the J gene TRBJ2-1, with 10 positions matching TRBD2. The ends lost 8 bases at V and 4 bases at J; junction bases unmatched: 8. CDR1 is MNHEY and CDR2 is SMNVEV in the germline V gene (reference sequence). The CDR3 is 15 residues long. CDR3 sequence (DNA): TGTGCCAGCCGCCAACTAGCGGGGCAGTACAATGAGCAGTTCTTC. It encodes CASRQLAGQYNEQFF.

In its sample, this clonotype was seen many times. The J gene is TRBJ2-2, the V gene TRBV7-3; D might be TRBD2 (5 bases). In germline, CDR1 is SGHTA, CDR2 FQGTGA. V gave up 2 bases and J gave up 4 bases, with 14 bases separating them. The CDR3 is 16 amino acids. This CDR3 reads CASSLRFGGSTGELFF. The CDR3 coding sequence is TGTGCCAGCAGCTTACGGTTCGGTGGGAGCACCGGGGAGCTGTTTTTT.

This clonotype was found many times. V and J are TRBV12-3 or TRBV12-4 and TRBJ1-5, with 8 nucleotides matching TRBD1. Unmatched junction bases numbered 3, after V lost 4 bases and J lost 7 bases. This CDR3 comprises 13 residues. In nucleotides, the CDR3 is TGTGCCAGCAGTTCCGGACAGGGCCAGCCCCAGCATTTT. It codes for CASSSGQGQPQHF.

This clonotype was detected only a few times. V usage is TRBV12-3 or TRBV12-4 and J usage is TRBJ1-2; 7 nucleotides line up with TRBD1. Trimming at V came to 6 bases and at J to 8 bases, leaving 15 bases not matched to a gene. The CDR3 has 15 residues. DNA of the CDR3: TGTGCCAGCAGACCGGGACAGACTACTACTGAAGGCTACACCTTC. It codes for CASRPGQTTTEGYTF.

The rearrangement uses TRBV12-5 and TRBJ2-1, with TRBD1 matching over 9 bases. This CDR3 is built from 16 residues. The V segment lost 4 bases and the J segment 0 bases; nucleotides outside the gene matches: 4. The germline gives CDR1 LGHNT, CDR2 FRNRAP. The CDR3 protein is CASGSGTGSSYNEQFF. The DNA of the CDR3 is TGTGCTAGTGGTTCCGGGACAGGGAGCTCCTACAATGAGCAGTTCTTC.

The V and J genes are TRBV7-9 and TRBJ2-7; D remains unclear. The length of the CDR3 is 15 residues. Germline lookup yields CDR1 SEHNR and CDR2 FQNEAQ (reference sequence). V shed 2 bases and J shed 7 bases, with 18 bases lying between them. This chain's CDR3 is CASSLNSASLEEQYF. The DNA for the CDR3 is TGTGCCAGCAGCTTAAATTCAGCGTCCCTTGAGGAGCAGTACTTC.

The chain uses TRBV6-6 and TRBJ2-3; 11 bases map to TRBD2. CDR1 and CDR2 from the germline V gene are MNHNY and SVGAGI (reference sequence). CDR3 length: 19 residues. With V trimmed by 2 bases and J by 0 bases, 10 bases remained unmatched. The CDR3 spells CASSYPLAGGRGSTDTQYF. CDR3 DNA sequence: TGTGCCAGCAGTTACCCCCTAGCGGGGGGCAGGGGTAGCACAGATACGCAGTATTTT.

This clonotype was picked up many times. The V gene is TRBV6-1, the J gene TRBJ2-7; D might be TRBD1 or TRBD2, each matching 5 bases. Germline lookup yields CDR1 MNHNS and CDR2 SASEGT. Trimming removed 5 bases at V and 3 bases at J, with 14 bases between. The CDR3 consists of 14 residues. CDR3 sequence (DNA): TGTGCCAGCAGTCAGGGCCCCGCGGGCTACGAGCAGTACTTC. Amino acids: CASSQGPAGYEQYF.

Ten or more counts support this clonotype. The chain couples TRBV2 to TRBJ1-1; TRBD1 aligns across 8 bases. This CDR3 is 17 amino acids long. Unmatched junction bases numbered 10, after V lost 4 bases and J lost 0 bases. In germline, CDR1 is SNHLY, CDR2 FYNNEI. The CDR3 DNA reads TGTGCCAGCAGTGGGTTAAGACAGGGGCTTATGAACACTGAAGCTTTCTTT. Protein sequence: CASSGLRQGLMNTEAFF.

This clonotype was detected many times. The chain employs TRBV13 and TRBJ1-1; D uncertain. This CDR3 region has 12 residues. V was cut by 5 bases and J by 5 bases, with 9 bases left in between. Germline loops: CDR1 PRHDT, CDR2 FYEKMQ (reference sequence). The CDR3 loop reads CASSESGTEAFF. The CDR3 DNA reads TGTGCCAGCAGCGAGTCCGGTACTGAAGCTTTCTTT.

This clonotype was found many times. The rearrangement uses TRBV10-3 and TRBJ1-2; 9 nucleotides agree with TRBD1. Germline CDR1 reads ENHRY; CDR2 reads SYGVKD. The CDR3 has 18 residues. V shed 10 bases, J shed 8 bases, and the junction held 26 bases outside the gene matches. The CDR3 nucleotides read TGTGCCACCTACCAGGGACAGGGAGGCCGCAGACAGGTAGACGGCTACACCTTC. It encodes CATYQGQGGRRQVDGYTF.

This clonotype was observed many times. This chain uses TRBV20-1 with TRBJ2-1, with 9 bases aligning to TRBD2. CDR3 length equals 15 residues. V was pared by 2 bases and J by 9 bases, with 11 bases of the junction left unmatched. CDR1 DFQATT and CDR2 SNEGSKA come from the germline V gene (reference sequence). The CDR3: CSARPSGKLASEQFF. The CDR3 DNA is TGCAGTGCTAGACCTAGCGGGAAATTAGCCAGTGAGCAGTTCTTC.

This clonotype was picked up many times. The CDR3 spells CASSTQRDYEQYF. The CDR3 bases are TGTGCCAGCAGCACCCAGCGGGACTACGAGCAGTACTTC. This chain uses TRBV7-2 with TRBJ2-7; 7 bases align to TRBD2. V lost 5 bases and J lost 3; bases outside the gene matches: 4. This CDR3 comprises 13 residues. CDR1 is SGHTA and CDR2 is FQGNSA in the germline V gene.

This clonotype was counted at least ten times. Here the CDR3 DNA reads TGTGCCAGCAGCACCTACAATGAGCAGTTCTTC. This translates into CASSTYNEQFF. The V and J genes are TRBV11-2 and TRBJ2-1; D gene uncertain. This CDR3 contains 11 residues. Deletions cut 5 bases from V and 2 bases from J, with 1 base between. Germline V CDR1 and CDR2: SGHAT, FQNNGV.

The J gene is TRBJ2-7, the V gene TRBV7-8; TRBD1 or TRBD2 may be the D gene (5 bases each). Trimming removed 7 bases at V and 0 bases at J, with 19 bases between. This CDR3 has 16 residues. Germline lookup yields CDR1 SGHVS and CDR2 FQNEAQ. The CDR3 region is CASTPQGETNSYEQYF. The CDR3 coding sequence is TGTGCCAGCACCCCCCAGGGTGAGACTAACTCCTACGAGCAGTACTTC.

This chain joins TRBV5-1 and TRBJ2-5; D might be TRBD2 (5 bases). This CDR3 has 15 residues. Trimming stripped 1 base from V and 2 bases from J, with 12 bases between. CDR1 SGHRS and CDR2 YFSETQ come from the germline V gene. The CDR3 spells CASSLLLATQETQYF. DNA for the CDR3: TGCGCCAGCAGCTTGCTGCTAGCCACACAAGAGACCCAGTACTTC.

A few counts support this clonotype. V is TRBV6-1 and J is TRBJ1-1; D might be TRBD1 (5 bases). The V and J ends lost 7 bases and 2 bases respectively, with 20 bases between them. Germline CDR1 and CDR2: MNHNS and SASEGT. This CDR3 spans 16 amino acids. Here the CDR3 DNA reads TGTGCCAGCATCCCCCGTGGGCAGGGTCGAAACACTGAAGCTTTCTTT. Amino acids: CASIPRGQGRNTEAFF.

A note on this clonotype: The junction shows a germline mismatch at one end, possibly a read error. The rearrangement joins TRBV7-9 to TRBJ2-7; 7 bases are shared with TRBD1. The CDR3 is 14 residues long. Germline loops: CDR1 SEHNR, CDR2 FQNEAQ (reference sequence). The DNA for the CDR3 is TGTGCCAGCAGCTCAAGACAGGGAACCTACGGGCAGTACTTC. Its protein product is CASSSRQGTYGQYF.

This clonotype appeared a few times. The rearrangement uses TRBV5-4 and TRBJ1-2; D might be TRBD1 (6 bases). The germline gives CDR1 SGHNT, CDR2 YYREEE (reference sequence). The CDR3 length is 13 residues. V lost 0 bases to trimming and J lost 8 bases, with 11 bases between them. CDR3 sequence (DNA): TGTGCCAGCAGCTTGGCAGGGGCAGAAGGCTACACCTTC. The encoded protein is CASSLAGAEGYTF.

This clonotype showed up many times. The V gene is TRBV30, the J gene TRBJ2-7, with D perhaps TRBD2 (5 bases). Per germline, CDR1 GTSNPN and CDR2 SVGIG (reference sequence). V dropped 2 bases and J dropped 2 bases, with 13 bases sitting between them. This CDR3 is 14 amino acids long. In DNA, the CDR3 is TGTGCCTGGAGTCACCCGCCGGGAACCTACGAGCAGTACTTC. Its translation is CAWSHPPGTYEQYF.

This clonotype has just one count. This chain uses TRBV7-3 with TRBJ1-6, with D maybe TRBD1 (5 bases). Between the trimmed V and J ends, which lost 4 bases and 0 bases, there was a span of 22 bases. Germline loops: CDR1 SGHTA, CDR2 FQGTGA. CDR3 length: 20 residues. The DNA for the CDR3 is TGTGCCAGCAGCTACCCCGATCCGACAGCTGGCGACTCCTATAATTCACCCCTCCACTTT. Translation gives CASSYPDPTAGDSYNSPLHF.

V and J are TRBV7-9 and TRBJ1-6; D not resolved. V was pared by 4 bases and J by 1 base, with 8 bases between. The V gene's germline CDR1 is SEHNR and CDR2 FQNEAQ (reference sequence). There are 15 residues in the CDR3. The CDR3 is CASSSTRSYNSPLHF. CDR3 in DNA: TGTGCCAGCAGCTCTACACGTTCCTATAATTCACCCCTCCACTTT.